The clone carrying this TCR beta chain was seen only a few times. Its specificity is unknown. This entry comes from a study of cytomegalovirus exposure and HLA in healthy donors. The study's findings and limits: In a later analysis, at a false discovery rate of 0.05, approximately 15,000 TCR beta sequences matched HLA alleles. A link between a missense DCLRE1C variant and TCR beta V- and J-gene trimming emerged from a later analysis. Later findings reportedly placed an Asian-associated ancestry cluster below the 666-donor mean for N-insertions.

The PCR used 60 Vbeta and 13 Jbeta primers. Libraries were prepared by immunoSEQ multiplex PCR; TCRdb keeps only in-frame clonotypes and omits some of them. This sample has about 180,000 clones, with 60% to 80% found just once. At sampling all donors were nominally healthy, likely with unrecorded immune exposures. The CDR3 has 12 residues. V lost 2 bases to trimming and J lost 6 bases, with 9 bases between them. Germline CDR1 is SQVTM and CDR2 is ANQGSEA. Sample: PBMCs. This TCR derives from a man aged 40-49 years in good health and CMV-seropositive. The chain uses TRBV29-1 and TRBJ2-3, with D unclear. CDR3 in amino acids: CSVEPPGDTQYF. CDR3 sequence (DNA): TGCAGCGTTGAACCGCCCGGGGATACGCAGTATTTT.